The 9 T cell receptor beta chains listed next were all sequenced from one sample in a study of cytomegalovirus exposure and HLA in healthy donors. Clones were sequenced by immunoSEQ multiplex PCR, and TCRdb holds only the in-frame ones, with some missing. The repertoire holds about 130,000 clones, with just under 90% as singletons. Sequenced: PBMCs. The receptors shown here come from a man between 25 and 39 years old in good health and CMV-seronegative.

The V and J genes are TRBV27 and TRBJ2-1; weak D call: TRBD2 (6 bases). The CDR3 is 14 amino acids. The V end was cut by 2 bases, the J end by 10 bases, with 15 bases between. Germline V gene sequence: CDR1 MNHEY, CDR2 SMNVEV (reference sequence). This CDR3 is CASSLGGVGNEQFF. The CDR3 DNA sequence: TGTGCCAGCAGTTTAGGAGGGGTCGGAAACGAGCAGTTCTTC.

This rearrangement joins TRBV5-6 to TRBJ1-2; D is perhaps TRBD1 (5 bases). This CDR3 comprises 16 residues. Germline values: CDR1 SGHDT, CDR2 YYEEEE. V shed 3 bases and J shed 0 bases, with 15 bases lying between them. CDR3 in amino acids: CASSWRYGAANYGYTF. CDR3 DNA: TGTGCCAGCAGCTGGCGGTATGGGGCGGCTAACTATGGCTACACCTTC. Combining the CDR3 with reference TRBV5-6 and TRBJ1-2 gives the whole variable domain DAGVTQSPTHLIKTRGQQVTLRCSPKSGHDTVSWYQQALGQGPQFIFQYYEEEERQRGNFPDRFSGHQFPNYSSELNVNALLLGDSALYLCASSWRYGAANYGYTFGSGTRLTVV.

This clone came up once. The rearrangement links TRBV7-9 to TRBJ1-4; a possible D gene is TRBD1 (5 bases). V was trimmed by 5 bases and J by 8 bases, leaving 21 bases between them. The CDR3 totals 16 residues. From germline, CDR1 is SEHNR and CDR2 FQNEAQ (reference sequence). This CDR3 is CASSRTLTGEVEKLFF. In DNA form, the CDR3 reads TGTGCCAGCAGCCGAACCCTAACGGGGGAGGTCGAAAAACTGTTTTTT.

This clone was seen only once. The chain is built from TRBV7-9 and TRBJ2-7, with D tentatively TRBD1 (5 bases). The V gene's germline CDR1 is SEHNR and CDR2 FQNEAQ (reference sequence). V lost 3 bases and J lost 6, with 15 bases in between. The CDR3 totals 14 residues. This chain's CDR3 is CASSLSGQGFEQYF. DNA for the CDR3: TGTGCCAGCAGCTTGAGTGGGCAGGGCTTCGAGCAGTACTTC.

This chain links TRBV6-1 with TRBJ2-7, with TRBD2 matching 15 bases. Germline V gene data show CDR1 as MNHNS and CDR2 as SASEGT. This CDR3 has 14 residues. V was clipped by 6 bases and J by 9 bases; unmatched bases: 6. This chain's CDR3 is CASRPGTSGGRQYF. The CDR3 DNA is TGTGCCAGCAGACCCGGGACTAGCGGGGGGAGGCAGTACTTC.

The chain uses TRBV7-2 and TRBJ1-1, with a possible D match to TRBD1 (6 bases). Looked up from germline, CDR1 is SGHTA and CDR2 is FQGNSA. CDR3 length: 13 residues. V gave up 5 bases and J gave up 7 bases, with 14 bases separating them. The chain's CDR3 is CASSPIRGIEAFF. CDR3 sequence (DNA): TGTGCCAGCAGCCCGATCAGGGGTATTGAAGCTTTCTTT.

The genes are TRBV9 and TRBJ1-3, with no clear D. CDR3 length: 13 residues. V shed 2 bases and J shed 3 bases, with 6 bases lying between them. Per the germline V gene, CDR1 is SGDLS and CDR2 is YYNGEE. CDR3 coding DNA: TGTGCCAGCAGCGTGTCAGGTGGAAACACCATATATTTT. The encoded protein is CASSVSGGNTIYF.

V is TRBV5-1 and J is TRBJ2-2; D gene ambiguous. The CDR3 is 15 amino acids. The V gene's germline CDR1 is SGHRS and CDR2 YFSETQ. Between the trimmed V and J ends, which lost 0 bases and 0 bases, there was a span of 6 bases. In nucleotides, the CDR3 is TGCGCCAGCAGCTTGGGACACGCGAACACCGGGGAGCTGTTTTTT. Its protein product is CASSLGHANTGELFF.

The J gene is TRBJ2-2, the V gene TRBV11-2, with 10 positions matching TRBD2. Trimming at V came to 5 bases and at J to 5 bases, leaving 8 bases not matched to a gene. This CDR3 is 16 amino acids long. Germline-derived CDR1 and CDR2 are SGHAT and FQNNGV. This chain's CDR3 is CASSPIAGGITGELFF. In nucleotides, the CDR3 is TGTGCCAGCAGCCCTATAGCGGGGGGCATAACCGGGGAGCTGTTTTTT.